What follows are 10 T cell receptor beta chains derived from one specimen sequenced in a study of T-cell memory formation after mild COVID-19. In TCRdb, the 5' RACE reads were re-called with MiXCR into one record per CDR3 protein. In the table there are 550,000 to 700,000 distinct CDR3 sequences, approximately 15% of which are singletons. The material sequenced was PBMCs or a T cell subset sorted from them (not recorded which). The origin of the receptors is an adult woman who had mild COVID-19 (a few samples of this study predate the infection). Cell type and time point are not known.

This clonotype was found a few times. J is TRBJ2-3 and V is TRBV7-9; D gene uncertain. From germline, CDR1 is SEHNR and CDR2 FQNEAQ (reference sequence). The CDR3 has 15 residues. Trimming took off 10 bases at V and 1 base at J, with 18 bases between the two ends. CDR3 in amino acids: CATSTPIWGTDTQYF. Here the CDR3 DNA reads TGTGCCACCTCAACTCCGATATGGGGCACAGATACGCAGTATTTT.

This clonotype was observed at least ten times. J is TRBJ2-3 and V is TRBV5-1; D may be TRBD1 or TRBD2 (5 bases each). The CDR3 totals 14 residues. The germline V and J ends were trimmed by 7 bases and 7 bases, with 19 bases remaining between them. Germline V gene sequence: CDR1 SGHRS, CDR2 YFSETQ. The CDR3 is CASGRRDPTNTQYF. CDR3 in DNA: TGCGCCAGCGGCCGCCGGGACCCAACCAATACGCAGTATTTT.

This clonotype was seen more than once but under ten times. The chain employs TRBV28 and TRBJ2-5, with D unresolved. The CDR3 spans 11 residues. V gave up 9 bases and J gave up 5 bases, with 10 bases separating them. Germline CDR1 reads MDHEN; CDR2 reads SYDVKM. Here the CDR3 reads CASATQETQYF. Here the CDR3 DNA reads TGTGCCAGTGCTACTCAGGAGACCCAGTACTTC.

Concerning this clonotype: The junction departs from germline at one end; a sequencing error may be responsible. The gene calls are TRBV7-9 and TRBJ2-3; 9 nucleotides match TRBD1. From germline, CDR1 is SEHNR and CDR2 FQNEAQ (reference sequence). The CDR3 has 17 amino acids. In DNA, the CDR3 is TGTGCCGGCAGCCGCGGACAGGGGACCATTAGCACAGATACGCAGTATTTT. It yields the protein CAGSRGQGTISTDTQYF. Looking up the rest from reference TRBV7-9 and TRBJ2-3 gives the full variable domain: DTGVSQNPRHKITKRGQNVTFRCDPISEHNRLYWYRQTLGQGPEFLTYFQNEAQLEKSRLLSDRFSAERPKGSFSTLEIQRTEQGDSAMYLCAGSRGQGTISTDTQYFGPGTRLTVL.

CDR3 sequence: CASSQDLANLSGNTIYF. In DNA, the CDR3 is TGCGCCAGCAGCCAAGACCTAGCCAATCTCTCTGGAAACACCATATATTTT. This chain joins TRBV4-1 and TRBJ1-3; D not resolved. Germline-derived CDR1 and CDR2 are MGHRA and YSYEKL. V was clipped by 0 bases and J by 0 bases, with 12 bases between them. The CDR3 is 17 residues long.

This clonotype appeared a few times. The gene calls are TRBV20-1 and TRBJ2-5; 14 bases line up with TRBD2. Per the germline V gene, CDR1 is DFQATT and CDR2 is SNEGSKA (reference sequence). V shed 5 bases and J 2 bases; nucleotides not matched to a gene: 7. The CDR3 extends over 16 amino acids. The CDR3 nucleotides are TGCAGTGCTGGGGGAGGGACTAGCGGGAGACAAGAGACCCAGTACTTC. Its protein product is CSAGGGTSGRQETQYF.

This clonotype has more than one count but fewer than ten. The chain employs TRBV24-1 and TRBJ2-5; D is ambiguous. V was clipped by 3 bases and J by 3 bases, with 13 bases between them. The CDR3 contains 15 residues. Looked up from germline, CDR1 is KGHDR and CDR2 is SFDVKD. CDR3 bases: TGTGCCACCAGTGATCCCCGAGGCTTGGAAGAGACCCAGTACTTC. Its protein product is CATSDPRGLEETQYF.

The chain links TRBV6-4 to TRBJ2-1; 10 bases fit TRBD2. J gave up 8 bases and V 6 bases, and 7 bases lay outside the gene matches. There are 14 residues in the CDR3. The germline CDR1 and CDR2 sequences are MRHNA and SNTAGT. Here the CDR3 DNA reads TGTGCCAGCAGCCAGCGGGAGGGCCTTTATGAGCAGTTCTTC. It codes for CASSQREGLYEQFF.

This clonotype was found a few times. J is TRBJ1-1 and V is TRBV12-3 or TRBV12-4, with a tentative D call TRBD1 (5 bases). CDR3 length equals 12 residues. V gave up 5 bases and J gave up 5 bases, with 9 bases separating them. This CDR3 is CASSAGPTEAFF. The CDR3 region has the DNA TGTGCCAGCAGTGCGGGACCTACTGAAGCTTTCTTT.

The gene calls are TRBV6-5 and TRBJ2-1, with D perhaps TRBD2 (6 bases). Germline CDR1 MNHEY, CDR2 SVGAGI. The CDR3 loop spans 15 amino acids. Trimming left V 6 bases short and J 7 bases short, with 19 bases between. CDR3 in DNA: TGTGCCAGCAGCCTAGCCGGGACTCCCGTGAATGAGCAGTTCTTC. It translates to CASSLAGTPVNEQFF.